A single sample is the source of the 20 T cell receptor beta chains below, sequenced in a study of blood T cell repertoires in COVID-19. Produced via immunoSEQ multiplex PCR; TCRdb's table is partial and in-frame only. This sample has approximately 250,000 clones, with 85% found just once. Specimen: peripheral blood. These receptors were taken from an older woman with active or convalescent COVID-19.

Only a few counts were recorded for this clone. CDR3 bases: TGTGCCAGCAGCTCCCTCACTTCCACAGATACGCAGTATTTT. As protein: CASSSLTSTDTQYF. The chain joins TRBV11-2 to TRBJ2-3; D not resolved. The CDR3 spans 14 residues. Germline loops: CDR1 SGHAT, CDR2 FQNNGV. V dropped 4 bases and J dropped 2 bases, with 10 bases sitting between them.

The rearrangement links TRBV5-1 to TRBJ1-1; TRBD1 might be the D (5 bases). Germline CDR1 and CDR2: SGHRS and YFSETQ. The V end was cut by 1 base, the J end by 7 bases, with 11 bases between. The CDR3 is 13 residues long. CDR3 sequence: CASSLFLDNEAFF. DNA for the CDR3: TGCGCCAGCAGCTTGTTCCTGGACAATGAAGCTTTCTTT.

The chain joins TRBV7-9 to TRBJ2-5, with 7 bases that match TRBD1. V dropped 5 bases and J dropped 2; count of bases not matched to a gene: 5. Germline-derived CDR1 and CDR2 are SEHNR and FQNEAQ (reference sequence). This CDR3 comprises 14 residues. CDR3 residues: CASSASTGQETQYF. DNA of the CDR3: TGTGCCAGCAGCGCGTCGACAGGGCAAGAGACCCAGTACTTC. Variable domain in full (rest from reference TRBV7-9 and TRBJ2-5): DTGVSQNPRHKITKRGQNVTFRCDPISEHNRLYWYRQTLGQGPEFLTYFQNEAQLEKSRLLSDRFSAERPKGSFSTLEIQRTEQGDSAMYLCASSASTGQETQYFGPGTRLLVL.

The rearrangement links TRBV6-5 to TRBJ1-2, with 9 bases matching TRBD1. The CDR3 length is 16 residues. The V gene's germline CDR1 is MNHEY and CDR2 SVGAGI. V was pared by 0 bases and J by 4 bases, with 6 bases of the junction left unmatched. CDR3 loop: CASSYSTGQGGYGYTF. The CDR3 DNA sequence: TGTGCCAGCAGTTACTCGACGGGACAGGGTGGCTATGGCTACACCTTC.

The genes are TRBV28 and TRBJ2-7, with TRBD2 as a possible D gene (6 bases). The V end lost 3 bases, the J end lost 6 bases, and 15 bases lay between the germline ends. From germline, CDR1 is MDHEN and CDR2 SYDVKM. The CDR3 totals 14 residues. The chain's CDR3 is CASSFLGTVGEQYV. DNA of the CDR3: TGTGCCAGCAGTTTTCTCGGGACTGTCGGCGAGCAGTACGTC.

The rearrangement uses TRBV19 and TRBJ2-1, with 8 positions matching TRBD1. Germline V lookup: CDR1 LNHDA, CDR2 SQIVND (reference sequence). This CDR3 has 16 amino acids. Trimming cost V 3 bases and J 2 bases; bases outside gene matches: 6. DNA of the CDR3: TGTGCCAGTAGTATCTCGACAGGGGCCCCCTACAATGAGCAGTTCTTC. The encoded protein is CASSISTGAPYNEQFF. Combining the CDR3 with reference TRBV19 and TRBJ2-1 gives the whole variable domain DGGITQSPKYLFRKEGQNVTLSCEQNLNHDAMYWYRQDPGQGLRLIYYSQIVNDFQKGDIAEGYSVSREKKESFPLTVTSAQKNPTAFYLCASSISTGAPYNEQFFGPGTRLTVL.

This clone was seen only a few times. This CDR3 is CASSLALATIYF. The CDR3 nucleotides read TGTGCCAGCAGCTTAGCGTTGGCCACCATATATTTT. The gene calls are TRBV7-2 and TRBJ1-3; D ambiguous. CDR1 and CDR2 from the germline V gene are SGHTA and FQGNSA. Trimming took 0 bases from V and 9 from J, leaving 6 bases between them. This CDR3 is 12 amino acids long.

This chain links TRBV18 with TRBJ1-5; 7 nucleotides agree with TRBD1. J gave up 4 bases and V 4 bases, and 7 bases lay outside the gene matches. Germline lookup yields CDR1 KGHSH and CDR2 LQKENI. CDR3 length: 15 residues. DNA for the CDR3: TGTGCCAGCTCACTACTACAGGGGAGAAATCAGCCCCAGCATTTT. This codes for CASSLLQGRNQPQHF.

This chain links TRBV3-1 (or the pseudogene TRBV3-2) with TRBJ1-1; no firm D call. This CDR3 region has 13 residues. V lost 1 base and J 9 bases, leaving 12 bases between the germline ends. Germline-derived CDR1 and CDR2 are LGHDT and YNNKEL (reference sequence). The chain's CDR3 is CASSQGDIVKAFF. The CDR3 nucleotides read TGTGCCAGCAGCCAAGGAGACATTGTGAAAGCTTTCTTT.

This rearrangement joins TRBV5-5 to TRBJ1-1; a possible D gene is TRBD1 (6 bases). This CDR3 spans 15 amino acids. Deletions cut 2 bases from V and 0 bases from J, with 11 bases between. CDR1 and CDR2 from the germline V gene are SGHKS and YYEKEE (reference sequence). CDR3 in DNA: TGTGCCAGCAGCTTAACAGGGTCCATGAACACTGAAGCTTTCTTT. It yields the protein CASSLTGSMNTEAFF.

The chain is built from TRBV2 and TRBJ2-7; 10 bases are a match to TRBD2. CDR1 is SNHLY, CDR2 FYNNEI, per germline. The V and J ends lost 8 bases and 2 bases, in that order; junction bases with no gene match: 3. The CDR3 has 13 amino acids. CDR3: CASGLAETYEQYF. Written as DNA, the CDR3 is TGTGCCAGCGGACTAGCGGAAACCTACGAGCAGTACTTC. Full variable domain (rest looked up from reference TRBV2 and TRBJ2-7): EPEVTQTPSHQVTQMGQEVILRCVPISNHLYFYWYRQILGQKVEFLVSFYNNEISEKSEIFDDQFSVERPDGSNFTLKIRSTKLEDSAMYFCASGLAETYEQYFGPGTRLTVT.

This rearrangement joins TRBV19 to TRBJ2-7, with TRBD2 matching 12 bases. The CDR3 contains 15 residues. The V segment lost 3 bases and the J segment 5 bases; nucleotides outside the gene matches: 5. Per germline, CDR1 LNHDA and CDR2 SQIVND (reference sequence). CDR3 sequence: CASSIRLAGAHEQYF. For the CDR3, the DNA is TGTGCCAGTAGTATTAGACTAGCGGGAGCGCACGAGCAGTACTTC. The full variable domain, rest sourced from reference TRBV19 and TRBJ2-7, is DGGITQSPKYLFRKEGQNVTLSCEQNLNHDAMYWYRQDPGQGLRLIYYSQIVNDFQKGDIAEGYSVSREKKESFPLTVTSAQKNPTAFYLCASSIRLAGAHEQYFGPGTRLTVT.

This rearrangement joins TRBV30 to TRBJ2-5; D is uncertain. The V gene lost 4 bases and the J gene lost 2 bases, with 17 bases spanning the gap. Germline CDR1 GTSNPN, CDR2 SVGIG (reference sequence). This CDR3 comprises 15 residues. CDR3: CAWTNDGFGQETQYF. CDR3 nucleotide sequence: TGTGCCTGGACTAATGACGGGTTTGGACAAGAGACCCAGTACTTC.

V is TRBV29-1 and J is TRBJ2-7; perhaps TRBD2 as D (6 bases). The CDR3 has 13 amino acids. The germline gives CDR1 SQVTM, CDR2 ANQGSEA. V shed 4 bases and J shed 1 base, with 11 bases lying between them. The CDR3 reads CSVAREGSYEQYF. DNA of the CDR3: TGCAGCGTTGCGCGGGAAGGGTCCTACGAGCAGTACTTC.

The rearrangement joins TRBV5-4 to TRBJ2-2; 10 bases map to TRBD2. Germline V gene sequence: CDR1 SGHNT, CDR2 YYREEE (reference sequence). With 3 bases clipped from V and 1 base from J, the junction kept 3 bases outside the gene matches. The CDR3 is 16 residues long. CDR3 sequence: CASSSVAGGNTGELFF. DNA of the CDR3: TGTGCCAGCAGCTCGGTAGCGGGAGGGAACACCGGGGAGCTGTTTTTT. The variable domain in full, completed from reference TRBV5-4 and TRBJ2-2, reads ETGVTQSPTHLIKTRGQQVTLRCSSQSGHNTVSWYQQALGQGPQFIFQYYREEENGRGNFPPRFSGLQFPNYSSELNVNALELDDSALYLCASSSVAGGNTGELFFGEGSRLTVL.

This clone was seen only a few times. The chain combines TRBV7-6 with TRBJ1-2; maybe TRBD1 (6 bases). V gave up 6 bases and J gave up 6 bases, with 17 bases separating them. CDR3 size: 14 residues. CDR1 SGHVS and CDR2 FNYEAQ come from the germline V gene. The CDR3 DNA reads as TGTGCCAGCAGTTCTTGGGACATTGCGAATGGCTACACCTTC. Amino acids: CASSSWDIANGYTF.

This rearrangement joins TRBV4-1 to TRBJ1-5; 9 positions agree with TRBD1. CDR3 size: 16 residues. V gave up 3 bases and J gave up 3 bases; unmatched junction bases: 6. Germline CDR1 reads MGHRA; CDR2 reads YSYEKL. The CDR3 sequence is CASSHPGQGFNQPQHF. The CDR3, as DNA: TGCGCCAGCAGCCACCCGGGACAGGGCTTCAATCAGCCCCAGCATTTT.

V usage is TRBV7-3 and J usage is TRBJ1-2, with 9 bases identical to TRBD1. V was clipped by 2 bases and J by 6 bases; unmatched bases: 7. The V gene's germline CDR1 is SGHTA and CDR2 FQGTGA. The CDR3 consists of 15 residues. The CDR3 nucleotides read TGTGCCAGCAGCTTAGGGACAGGGTCGAGTGATGGCTACACCTTC. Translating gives CASSLGTGSSDGYTF.

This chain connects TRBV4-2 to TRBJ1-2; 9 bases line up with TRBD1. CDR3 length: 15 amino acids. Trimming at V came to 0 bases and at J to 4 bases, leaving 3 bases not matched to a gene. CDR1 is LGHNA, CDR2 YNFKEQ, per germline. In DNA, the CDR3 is TGTGCCAGCAGCCAAGAACAGGGGGCCCCCTATGGCTACACCTTC. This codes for CASSQEQGAPYGYTF.

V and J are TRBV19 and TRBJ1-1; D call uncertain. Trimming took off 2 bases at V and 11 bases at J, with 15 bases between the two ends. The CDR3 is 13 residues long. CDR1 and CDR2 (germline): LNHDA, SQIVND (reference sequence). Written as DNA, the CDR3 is TGTGCCAGTAGTATAAAACGTGAGGGTTCGGCTTTCTTT. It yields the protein CASSIKREGSAFF.